This TCR beta chain was obtained from a study of immune characterization of retroperitoneal liposarcoma. This clonotype has a handful of counts. TCRdb processed the PCR reads anew with MiXCR; each CDR3 protein has one entry. The table includes some 9,300 distinct CDR3 sequences, around a quarter detected once. With 6 bases removed from V and 10 bases from J, the gap between germline ends came to 22 bases. The CDR3 contains 15 residues. The source of this sequence is a male donor with retroperitoneal liposarcoma. This rearrangement joins TRBV12-3 or TRBV12-4 to TRBJ2-1; D may correspond to TRBD1 or TRBD2 (5 bases each). The material sequenced was blood. CDR3 sequence reads: CASRHEGSPPYEQFF. DNA for the CDR3: TGTGCCAGCAGGCACGAGGGGTCCCCTCCCTACGAGCAGTTCTTC.